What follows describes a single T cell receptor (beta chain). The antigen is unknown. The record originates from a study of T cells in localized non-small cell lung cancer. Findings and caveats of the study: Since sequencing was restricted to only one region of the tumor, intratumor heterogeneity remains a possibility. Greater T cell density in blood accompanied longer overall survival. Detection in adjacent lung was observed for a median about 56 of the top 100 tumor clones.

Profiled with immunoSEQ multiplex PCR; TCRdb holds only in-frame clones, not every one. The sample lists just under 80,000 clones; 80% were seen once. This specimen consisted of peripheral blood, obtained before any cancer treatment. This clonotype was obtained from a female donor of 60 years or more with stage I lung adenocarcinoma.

The CDR3 loop reads CASSLDRFSGNTIYF. The CDR3 bases are TGTGCCAGCAGCTTAGACCGGTTTTCAGGAAACACCATATATTTT. The rearrangement uses TRBV7-2 and TRBJ1-3; D gene unclear. Trimming removed 1 base at V and 4 bases at J, with 11 bases between. Germline values: CDR1 SGHTA, CDR2 FQGNSA. The CDR3 runs 15 residues.